The 18 T cell receptor beta chains below all came from one sample that was sequenced in a study of T cells in Graves' hyperthyroidism and ophthalmopathy. Amplified TCR beta CDR3 regions came from RNA transcripts. First-round RT-PCR targeting the TCR CDR3 was performed with the HTBI primer set. TCRdb reprocessed the multiplex PCR reads via MiXCR and lists one record per CDR3 protein. Of 600,000 to 650,000 distinct CDR3 sequences in the sample, roughly 20% were seen once. Specimen: blood. The receptors here all came from a young man with Graves' ophthalmopathy.

The rearrangement links TRBV6-9 to TRBJ1-3; no definite D call. The V gene lost 1 base and the J gene lost 0 bases, with 19 bases spanning the gap. CDR1 is MNHGY, CDR2 SVAAGI, per germline. The CDR3 is made up of 19 amino acids. The CDR3 bases are TGTGCCAGCAGTTATTTCCTATCGGGAGGACGATGCTCTGGAAACACCATATATTTT. Translated, it gives CASSYFLSGGRCSGNTIYF.

At least ten counts were recorded for this clonotype. A junction end diverges from the germline sequence, so it may reflect a read error. This sequence joins TRBV12-3 or TRBV12-4 and TRBJ2-7, with D possibly being TRBD2 (6 bases). This CDR3 contains 13 residues. CDR3 residues: CASSLGGSYEQYF. Here the CDR3 DNA reads TGTGCCAGCAGCTTAGGAGGGTCCTACGAGCAGTACTTC.

This clonotype appeared a few times. CDR3 nucleotide sequence: TGCAGTGCTCAGACTAGCGGGAGAGGGGAGACCCAGTACTTC. Translated, it gives CSAQTSGRGETQYF. J is TRBJ2-5 and V is TRBV20-1; 12 bases fit TRBD2. Germline V gene sequence: CDR1 DFQATT, CDR2 SNEGSKA (reference sequence). Germline trimming cut 5 bases from V and 5 bases from J; bases unmatched to any gene: 6. The CDR3 has 14 residues.

There are a few counts of this clonotype. J is TRBJ1-2 and V is TRBV20-1; D perhaps matches TRBD1 (6 bases). V shed 3 bases and J shed 7 bases, with 15 bases lying between them. This CDR3 has 13 amino acids. CDR1 and CDR2 (germline): DFQATT, SNEGSKA (reference sequence). CDR3 region: CSASEGGIRGYTF. DNA for the CDR3: TGCAGTGCTAGCGAGGGGGGAATCCGTGGCTACACCTTC.

Many counts were recorded for this clonotype. This chain links TRBV5-1 with TRBJ2-7; 8 bases line up with TRBD2. The CDR3 runs to 15 residues. Trimming cost V 1 base and J 1 base; bases outside gene matches: 4. The germline V gene has CDR1 SGHRS and CDR2 YFSETQ. DNA for the CDR3: TGCGCCAGCAGCTTGCGCACGGGAGGGTCCTACGAGCAGTACTTC. Residues: CASSLRTGGSYEQYF.

This clonotype has just a few counts. CDR3 residues: CASSEGASGTYYEQYF. CDR3 coding DNA: TGTGCCAGCAGTGAAGGTGCTAGCGGGACCTACTACGAGCAGTACTTC. The rearrangement uses TRBV6-1 and TRBJ2-7, with TRBD2 matching over 9 bases. Germline trimming cut 1 base from V and 3 bases from J; bases unmatched to any gene: 7. CDR3 length equals 16 residues. CDR1 and CDR2 from the germline V gene are MNHNS and SASEGT.

This clonotype appeared a few times. This chain uses TRBV11-2 with TRBJ2-3; 9 bases are a match to TRBD2. There are 15 residues in the CDR3. Germline CDR1 is SGHAT and CDR2 is FQNNGV. After removal of 5 bases from V and 2 bases from J, the junction contained 5 bases not matched to a gene. CDR3 DNA: TGTGCCAGCAGCCTGAGCGGGAGGCCCACAGATACGCAGTATTTT. Its translation: CASSLSGRPTDTQYF.

This clonotype was observed a handful of times. As DNA, the CDR3 is TGTGCCACCAGTGACCCTAGACAGGCGATCCAAGAGACCCAGTACTTC. Its protein product is CATSDPRQAIQETQYF. The V gene is TRBV24-1, the J gene TRBJ2-5, with D possibly matching TRBD1 (6 bases). V was shortened by 4 bases and J by 1 base, with 15 bases between the two germline ends. This CDR3 comprises 16 residues. Germline V lookup: CDR1 KGHDR, CDR2 SFDVKD.

V and J are TRBV7-2 and TRBJ2-7; a possible D gene is TRBD2 (6 bases). V shed 3 bases and J shed 0 bases, with 12 bases lying between them. Per germline, CDR1 SGHTA and CDR2 FQGNSA. The CDR3 is 15 amino acids. CDR3 coding DNA: TGTGCCAGCAGCTTCGGGACTTCGAGCTCCTACGAGCAGTACTTC. Protein product: CASSFGTSSSYEQYF.

This clonotype showed up just a few times. The chain links TRBV9 to TRBJ2-7, with TRBD2 identical over 11 bases. CDR3 length: 15 residues. V lost 3 bases, J lost 6 bases, and 8 bases stayed unmatched. Germline V gene sequence: CDR1 SGDLS, CDR2 YYNGEE. CDR3: CASSDLAGGLGEQYF. The CDR3 bases are TGTGCCAGCAGCGATTTAGCGGGAGGGCTTGGCGAGCAGTACTTC.

At least ten counts were recorded for this clonotype. The rearrangement uses TRBV11-2 and TRBJ1-2, with D tentatively TRBD1 (6 bases). The germline gives CDR1 SGHAT, CDR2 FQNNGV. The CDR3 spans 19 residues. V lost 1 base, J lost 1 base, and 22 bases lay in between. This chain's CDR3 is CASSLGSQGYYDFNYGYTF. In DNA form, the CDR3 reads TGTGCCAGCAGCTTAGGCTCACAGGGCTACTATGACTTTAACTATGGCTACACCTTC.

The V call is TRBV6-1, the J call TRBJ2-3; 8 bases are shared with TRBD1. After removal of 7 bases from V and 5 bases from J, the junction contained 5 bases not matched to a gene. The germline CDR1 and CDR2 sequences are MNHNS and SASEGT. The CDR3 is 13 amino acids. CDR3 region: CASNPTGVDTQYF. CDR3 sequence (DNA): TGTGCCAGCAACCCGACAGGGGTAGATACGCAGTATTTT.

This clonotype came up many times. The chain links TRBV12-3 or TRBV12-4 to TRBJ2-7, with D possibly TRBD2 on 5 matching bases. The CDR3 extends over 12 amino acids. Deletions cut 4 bases from V and 3 bases from J, with 7 bases between. The CDR3 DNA reads TGTGCCAGCAGTTACACTAGCTACGAGCAGTACTTC. It specifies CASSYTSYEQYF.

This clonotype was seen a handful of times. The chain employs TRBV6-1 and TRBJ2-2; TRBD2 aligns across 15 bases. The CDR3 runs to 16 residues. Unmatched junction bases numbered 4, after V lost 6 bases and J lost 5 bases. The germline CDR1 and CDR2 sequences are MNHNS and SASEGT. This CDR3 reads CASRGLAGGGTGELFF. The CDR3 nucleotides are TGTGCCAGCAGAGGACTAGCGGGAGGGGGGACCGGGGAGCTGTTTTTT.

V gene TRBV7-8 combines with J gene TRBJ2-6; no clear D. Trimming stripped 2 bases from V and 6 bases from J, with 8 bases between. This CDR3 contains 14 residues. The germline gives CDR1 SGHVS, CDR2 FQNEAQ. CDR3 in amino acids: CASSLSVEANVLTF. In DNA form, the CDR3 reads TGTGCCAGCAGCTTATCGGTTGAGGCCAACGTCCTGACTTTC.

This clonotype was found a few times. J is TRBJ2-3 and V is TRBV20-1; TRBD2 aligns across 12 bases. The CDR3 runs to 18 residues. The germline CDR1 and CDR2 sequences are DFQATT and SNEGSKA (reference sequence). J lost 3 bases, V lost 3 bases, and 13 bases had no gene match. CDR3 coding DNA: TGCAGTGCTAGCTCTACCCTCTCTAGCGGGAGGGGAACAGATACGCAGTATTTT. Translation: CSASSTLSSGRGTDTQYF.

The rearrangement uses TRBV11-1 and TRBJ2-7; D is possibly TRBD1 (6 bases). This CDR3 is built from 16 residues. Trimming cost V 4 bases and J 2 bases, with 18 bases left between them. Looked up from germline, CDR1 is SGHAT and CDR2 is FQDESV (reference sequence). The CDR3 region has the DNA TGTGCCAGCAGCTCCCGACAGGTCGATTCCCCCTACGAGCAGTACTTC. Protein product: CASSSRQVDSPYEQYF.

This clonotype was counted ten times or more. The V call is TRBV28, the J call TRBJ2-7, with D possibly being TRBD1 or TRBD2 (7 bases each). Trimming pared 6 bases from V and 2 bases from J, leaving 17 bases between. Germline loops: CDR1 MDHEN, CDR2 SYDVKM. CDR3 length equals 15 residues. The CDR3 region is CASSKTGEGTYEQYF. The CDR3 DNA is TGTGCCAGCAGCAAAACAGGGGAGGGTACCTACGAGCAGTACTTC.